These 5 T cell receptor beta chains were all obtained from the same sample, sequenced in a study of T cells in Graves' hyperthyroidism and ophthalmopathy. RNA transcripts gave rise to amplified TCR beta CDR3 regions. An initial round of RT-PCR targeting the TCR CDR3 relied on the HTBI primer set. TCRdb independently ran MiXCR on the multiplex PCR reads; one entry per CDR3 protein. The table includes 300,000 to 450,000 distinct CDR3 sequences, 17% detected once. The sample taken for sequencing was blood. The receptors were sampled from a woman in her twenties or thirties with Graves' hyperthyroidism that later progressed to Graves' ophthalmopathy.

A word on this clonotype: It may be a read error: a sequence one base away is much more abundant. This rearrangement joins TRBV11-2 to TRBJ2-7; 11 nucleotides line up with TRBD2. The CDR3 runs 14 residues. With V trimmed by 5 bases and J by 3 bases, 3 bases remained unmatched. Germline V gene sequence: CDR1 SGHAT, CDR2 FQNNGV. The CDR3 is CASSPGLAVYEQYF. The CDR3 DNA is TGTGCCAGCAGCCCGGGACTAGCGGTCTACGAGCAGTACTTC.

Notes on this clonotype: A read error may be the cause here, since a much bigger clone is one base away. The chain joins TRBV11-2 to TRBJ1-2, with D perhaps matching TRBD1 (6 bases). The germline V gene encodes CDR1 SGHAT and CDR2 FQNNGV. The CDR3 is 14 residues long. Trimming cost V 1 base and J 4 bases, with 10 bases left between them. CDR3 sequence reads: CASSLGGQSYGYTF. The DNA of the CDR3 is TGTGCCAGCAGCTTAGGGGGACAAAGCTATGGCTACACCTTC.

This clonotype was recorded a few times. The DNA of the CDR3 is TGTGCCAGCAGTTTCTGGGGGAGGGAAACAGATACGCAGTATTTT. This sequence encodes CASSFWGRETDTQYF. This chain links TRBV28 with TRBJ2-3; 7 bases are a match to TRBD2. V lost 3 bases and J lost 3; bases outside the gene matches: 6. The V gene's germline CDR1 is MDHEN and CDR2 SYDVKM. The CDR3 sequence is 15 residues long.

In this sample, this clonotype turned up a few times. The V and J genes are TRBV3-1 and TRBJ2-7, with 8 bases lining up with TRBD1. The V gene end was trimmed by 5 bases and the J gene end by 7 bases; junction bases not matched to a gene: 13. This CDR3 spans 15 amino acids. CDR1 and CDR2 (germline): LGHDT, YNNKEL (reference sequence). The CDR3 DNA reads TGTGCCAGCAGCATGACAGGGGCGGGACGGTGGGAGCAGTACTTC. Translating it yields CASSMTGAGRWEQYF.

This clonotype has at least ten counts. The chain combines TRBV14 with TRBJ2-3; 7 nucleotides line up with TRBD1. Germline V gene data show CDR1 as SGHDN and CDR2 as FVKESK. The CDR3 contains 17 residues. The ends lost 1 base at V and 1 base at J; junction bases unmatched: 8. The chain's CDR3 is CASSQVFRGSGTDTQYF. CDR3 nucleotides: TGTGCCAGCAGCCAAGTTTTCAGGGGGAGTGGCACAGATACGCAGTATTTT.